The T cell receptor (beta chain) described here comes from a study of blood T cell repertoires in COVID-19. Study at large: T cells, B-cell-depleted T cells, or PBMCs provided the cDNA or gDNA that served as material.

Assay: immunoSEQ multiplex PCR; the TCRdb copy retains only in-frame clones and omits some. This sample has fewer than 450,000 clones, with 90% found just once. The CDR3 length is 14 residues. Enrollees, about 18 to 89 years old, lived in approximately 25 US areas. This receptor was taken from a young man who had recovered from COVID-19. The material sequenced was PBMCs or T cells enriched from blood (not recorded which). V usage is TRBV21-1 and J usage is TRBJ2-1; the table's D call, TRBD2, has no DNA check behind it. TRBV21-1 is a pseudogene. The DNA of the CDR3 is TGTGCCAGCAGCAAAGGAGCGGGGGTCAATGAGCAGTTCTTC. Translating gives CASSKGAGVNEQFF.